The 2 T cell receptor beta chains below all came from one sample that was sequenced in a study of shared clonotypes between healthy human individuals. Assay: immunoSEQ multiplex PCR; the TCRdb copy retains only in-frame clones and omits some. The table shows about 1 million clones, with around 76% occurring only once. Sequenced material: memory CD4+ T cells sorted from blood. Indicated subset: CD45RA-negative fraction. The receptors were gathered from a man younger than 30 in good health.

This clone has a single count. The DNA for the CDR3 is TGTGCCAGCAGCGCTACAGGGGGCCTCTCTGAAGCTTTCTTT. Protein sequence: CASSATGGLSEAFF. This chain joins TRBV9 and TRBJ1-1, with 9 positions matching TRBD1. From germline, CDR1 is SGDLS and CDR2 YYNGEE. V was clipped by 3 bases and J by 6 bases; unmatched bases: 6. This CDR3 contains 14 residues.

This clone appeared once. The chain carries TRBV2 and TRBJ1-4, with 10 nucleotides matching TRBD1. Germline CDR1 is SNHLY and CDR2 is FYNNEI. CDR3 length equals 16 residues. J was trimmed by 3 bases and V by 6 bases; bases with no gene match: 7. CDR3 in amino acids: CASSPGTGAPNEKLFF. The DNA of the CDR3 is TGTGCCAGCAGCCCCGGGACAGGGGCACCTAATGAAAAACTGTTTTTT.